These T cell receptor beta chains were read from a single sample in a study of T cells in Graves' hyperthyroidism and ophthalmopathy. TCRdb re-derived calls from the multiplex PCR reads in MiXCR, one entry per CDR3 protein. The table lists around 420,000 distinct CDR3 sequences, around 13% of them singletons. The sequenced material came from blood. These receptors originate from a woman aged 18 to 35 with Graves' hyperthyroidism. The CDR3 runs from the conserved cysteine through the conserved F or W. A D gene is named only where the DNA matches it firmly. A clone size is listed for some rows: how often the clone was seen (once, few, many), or a class if it is expanded.

v_gene	j_gene	abundance	d_gene	CDR3aa	CDR3nt
TRBV20-1	TRBJ1-5	many	NA	CSARSAAGDQPQHF	TGCAGTGCTAGGTCGGCGGCGGGGGATCAGCCCCAGCATTTT
TRBV19	TRBJ1-5	few	NA	CASSISPNQPQHF	TGTGCCAGTAGTATATCCCCAAATCAGCCCCAGCATTTT
TRBV18	TRBJ2-7	NA	NA	CASSDTAAYEQYF	TGTGCCAGCTCAGATACAGCGGCCTACGAGCAGTACTTC
TRBV20-1	TRBJ2-1	many	NA	CSATPHHPFSNEQFF	TGCAGTGCGACCCCGCACCACCCTTTTTCCAATGAGCAGTTCTTC
TRBV5-4	TRBJ2-1	few	TRBD2	CASSLGPSGSSGEQFF	TGTGCCAGCAGCTTGGGCCCTAGCGGGAGCTCTGGGGAGCAGTTCTTC
TRBV6-1	TRBJ2-2	NA	NA	CASTPGTANTGELFF	TGTGCCAGCACCCCCGGGACTGCGAACACCGGGGAGCTGTTTTTT
TRBV27	TRBJ2-1	NA	NA	CASSLPRGGPYNEQFF	TGTGCCAGCAGTTTACCCAGGGGAGGTCCCTACAATGAGCAGTTCTTC
TRBV2	TRBJ2-7	few	TRBD1	CASSEERGTGGSYEQYF	TGTGCCAGCAGTGAAGAAAGGGGGACAGGGGGCTCCTACGAGCAGTACTTC
TRBV9	TRBJ2-3	many	NA	CASSVAQRSTDTQYF	TGTGCCAGCAGCGTAGCACAGAGAAGCACAGATACGCAGTATTTT
TRBV20-1	TRBJ2-7	many	NA	CSARDMATGREQYF	TGCAGTGCTAGAGATATGGCGACAGGCCGCGAGCAGTACTTC
TRBV28	TRBJ1-2	NA	TRBD1	CASSLRDRADYGYTF	TGTGCCAGCAGTTTACGGGACAGGGCTGACTATGGCTACACCTTC
TRBV5-1	TRBJ1-4	many	NA	CASSLVATNEKLFF	TGCGCCAGCAGCTTGGTTGCAACTAATGAAAAACTGTTTTTT
TRBV30	TRBJ1-5	many	NA	CAWNAGGEPQHF	TGTGCCTGGAACGCCGGGGGGGAGCCCCAGCATTTT
TRBV11-1	TRBJ2-1	many	NA	CASRGTSQEQFF	TGTGCCAGCAGGGGTACTAGTCAGGAGCAGTTCTTC
TRBV28	TRBJ2-1	few	NA	CAGSLTSRNEQFF	TGTGCCGGCAGTTTAACTAGCAGGAATGAGCAGTTCTTC
TRBV12-3/TRBV12-4	TRBJ2-1	many	TRBD1	CASGRDRGFGEQFF	TGTGCCAGCGGCCGGGACAGGGGATTTGGTGAGCAGTTCTTC
TRBV20-1	TRBJ2-7	many	TRBD2	CSAFSASGRSEQYF	TGCAGTGCTTTCTCGGCTAGCGGGAGGTCCGAGCAGTACTTC
TRBV30	TRBJ2-3	NA	NA	CAWALRTGYTDTQYF	TGTGCCTGGGCTTTGCGAACAGGGTACACAGATACGCAGTATTTT
TRBV3-1	TRBJ2-5	few	TRBD2	CASSQSWGGQETQYF	TGTGCCAGCAGCCAATCATGGGGGGGTCAAGAGACCCAGTACTTC
TRBV10-2	TRBJ2-1	many	NA	CASSESLLGGADNEQFF	TGCGCCAGCAGTGAGTCGTTGTTGGGCGGGGCCGACAATGAGCAGTTCTTC
TRBV4-2	TRBJ1-5	few	NA	CASSPGAASNQPQHF	TGTGCCAGCAGCCCCGGGGCCGCAAGCAATCAGCCCCAGCATTTT
TRBV20-1	TRBJ2-1	many	TRBD2	CSGLAGGKNEQFF	TGCAGTGGACTAGCGGGAGGGAAAAATGAGCAGTTCTTC
TRBV7-8	TRBJ1-1	NA	TRBD1	CASSRGQSDTEAFF	TGTGCCAGCAGCCGGGGACAGTCCGACACTGAAGCTTTCTTT
TRBV5-1	TRBJ2-5	few	NA	CASSLAVNQETQYF	TGCGCCAGCAGCTTGGCTGTGAACCAGGAGACCCAGTACTTC
TRBV7-2	TRBJ2-7	NA	NA	CASSLGSGGPEQYF	TGTGCCAGCAGCTTAGGGTCAGGAGGTCCCGAGCAGTACTTC
TRBV29-1	TRBJ2-1	many	TRBD2	CSFGGGRYNEQFF	TGCAGCTTCGGCGGGGGGCGGTACAATGAGCAGTTCTTC
TRBV5-1	TRBJ1-1	many	NA	CASSINSRPNTEAFF	TGCGCCAGCAGCATAAACAGTCGCCCGAACACTGAAGCTTTCTTT
TRBV3-1	TRBJ2-1	many	NA	CASSLGRVLSEQFF	TGTGCCAGCAGCCTGGGCAGGGTTTTGTCGGAGCAGTTCTTC
TRBV6-2/TRBV6-3	TRBJ2-3	NA	TRBD2	CASSYTGLATDTQYF	TGTGCCAGCAGTTACACGGGACTAGCTACAGATACGCAGTATTTT
TRBV28	TRBJ1-1	many	NA	CASSFRGSHTEAFF	TGTGCCAGCAGTTTTCGAGGGTCCCACACTGAAGCTTTCTTT
TRBV29-1	TRBJ1-1	many	NA	CSVGRRGAGAFF	TGCAGCGTTGGTAGACGTGGCGCGGGAGCTTTCTTT
TRBV27	TRBJ2-3	many	TRBD2	CASRPGLASDTQYF	TGTGCCAGCAGGCCGGGACTAGCATCAGATACGCAGTATTTT
TRBV11-2	TRBJ2-1	many	NA	CASSFGLSTGEQFF	TGTGCCAGCAGCTTCGGACTCTCCACGGGTGAGCAGTTCTTC
TRBV6-6	TRBJ2-1	many	NA	CASSYSSRFNNEQFF	TGTGCCAGCAGTTACTCGTCTAGATTTAACAATGAGCAGTTCTTC
TRBV6-1	TRBJ2-1	NA	NA	CAGGFVSEQFF	TGTGCCGGCGGCTTTGTAAGTGAGCAGTTCTTC
TRBV5-1	TRBJ2-7	many	TRBD1	CASSSQGGDLNEQYF	TGCGCCAGCAGCTCACAGGGGGGAGACCTAAACGAGCAGTACTTC
TRBV6-1	TRBJ2-3	many	NA	CASSEWTVTDTQYF	TGTGCCAGCAGTGAGTGGACAGTCACAGATACGCAGTATTTT
TRBV11-1	TRBJ1-1	many	NA	CASTELRVSEDEAFF	TGTGCCAGCACCGAATTGAGGGTTTCGGAAGATGAAGCTTTCTTT
TRBV7-8	TRBJ2-7	many	NA	CASSLDTLYEQYF	TGTGCCAGCAGCTTAGACACTCTTTACGAGCAGTACTTC
TRBV20-1	TRBJ1-6	few	NA	CSAGGSYNSPLHF	TGCAGTGCAGGCGGGAGTTATAATTCACCCCTCCACTTT
TRBV6-1	TRBJ2-3	many	TRBD2	CASSGTSGSWSDTQYF	TGTGCCAGCAGTGGGACTAGCGGGAGCTGGTCGGATACGCAGTATTTT
TRBV6-1	TRBJ2-1	many	TRBD2	CASSLGTSGPLNEQFF	TGTGCCAGCAGCCTCGGGACTAGCGGGCCCCTCAATGAGCAGTTCTTC
TRBV12-5	TRBJ1-5	NA	NA	CASGLLGTRLQNQPQHF	TGTGCTAGTGGTTTGCTAGGCACCAGGTTACAGAATCAGCCCCAGCATTTT
TRBV7-9	TRBJ2-1	NA	TRBD1	CASSLLGQGIYNEQFF	TGTGCCAGCAGCCTACTAGGACAGGGTATCTACAATGAGCAGTTCTTC
TRBV19	TRBJ2-1	NA	NA	CASRSGAEIYNEQFF	TGTGCTTCTCGCTCCGGAGCGGAAATATACAATGAGCAGTTCTTC
TRBV11-2	TRBJ2-3	many	NA	CASSTRAVTSTDTQYF	TGTGCCAGCAGTACTCGAGCGGTTACTAGCACAGATACGCAGTATTTT
TRBV12-3/TRBV12-4	TRBJ2-7	NA	NA	CASSLGPLTYEQYF	TGTGCCAGCAGTTTAGGTCCATTAACCTACGAGCAGTACTTC
TRBV20-1	TRBJ2-7	few	TRBD1	CSARTPPGQGYYEQYF	TGCAGTGCTAGAACCCCGCCGGGACAGGGATACTACGAGCAGTACTTC
TRBV9	TRBJ2-1	NA	TRBD2	CASSLGGASGNEQFF	TGTGCCAGCAGCCTAGGAGGGGCTAGCGGGAATGAGCAGTTCTTC
TRBV7-7	TRBJ2-1	many	NA	CASSQGLYNEQFF	TGTGCTAGCAGCCAGGGACTCTACAATGAGCAGTTCTTC
TRBV5-4	TRBJ1-1	NA	TRBD1	CASSLAWRTGENTEAFF	TGTGCCAGCAGCTTGGCATGGAGGACAGGAGAGAACACTGAAGCTTTCTTT
TRBV3-1	TRBJ1-1	many	NA	CASSQERRLYTEAFF	TGTGCCAGCAGCCAAGAAAGGCGGCTTTATACTGAAGCTTTCTTT
TRBV7-2	TRBJ1-3	NA	NA	CASTRGDGGGAGNTIYF	TGTGCCAGCACCCGGGGGGACGGGGGGGGAGCTGGAAACACCATATATTTT
TRBV3-1	TRBJ2-7	NA	NA	CASSQFTAEQYF	TGTGCCAGCAGCCAATTCACCGCCGAGCAGTACTTC
TRBV29-1	TRBJ2-5	many	TRBD1	CSVLQGNQETQYF	TGCAGCGTCTTACAGGGGAACCAAGAGACCCAGTACTTC
TRBV20-1	TRBJ1-4	NA	NA	CSARWGAGEKLFF	TGCAGTGCTAGGTGGGGCGCGGGTGAAAAACTGTTTTTT
TRBV5-5	TRBJ1-4	NA	NA	CASSLGITTNEKLFF	TGTGCCAGCAGCTTGGGGATCACAACTAATGAAAAACTGTTTTTT
TRBV12-3/TRBV12-4	TRBJ2-3	many	NA	CASSLRGTGDTQYF	TGTGCCAGCAGTTTACGGGGCACCGGAGATACGCAGTATTTT
TRBV30	TRBJ2-7	many	NA	CAWGQTRYEQYF	TGTGCCTGGGGACAGACCCGCTACGAGCAGTACTTC
TRBV29-1	TRBJ2-5	NA	NA	CSVIGVSAFSYF	TGCAGCGTTATCGGAGTCTCTGCCTTTTCGTACTTC